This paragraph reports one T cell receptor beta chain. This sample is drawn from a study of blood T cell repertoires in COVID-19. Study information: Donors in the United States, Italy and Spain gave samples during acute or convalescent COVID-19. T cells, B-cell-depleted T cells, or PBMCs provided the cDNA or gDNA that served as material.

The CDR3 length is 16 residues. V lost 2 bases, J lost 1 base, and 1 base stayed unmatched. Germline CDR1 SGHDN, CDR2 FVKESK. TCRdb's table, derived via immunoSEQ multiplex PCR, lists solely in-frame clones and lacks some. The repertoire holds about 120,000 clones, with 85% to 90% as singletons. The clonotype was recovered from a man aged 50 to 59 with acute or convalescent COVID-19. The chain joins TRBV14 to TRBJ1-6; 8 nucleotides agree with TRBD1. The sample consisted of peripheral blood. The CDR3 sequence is CASSQRQGSYNSPLHF. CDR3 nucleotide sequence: TGTGCCAGCAGCCAAAGACAGGGGTCCTATAATTCACCCCTCCACTTT.